This TCR beta chain was captured in a study of blood T cell repertoires in COVID-19. Produced via immunoSEQ multiplex PCR; TCRdb's table is partial and in-frame only. The sample includes roughly 29,000 clones, approximately 88% of them seen just once. Germline CDR1 reads SGHRS; CDR2 reads YFSETQ. The CDR3 totals 14 residues. V was trimmed by 0 bases and J by 3 bases, leaving 8 bases between them. The sequence derives from a human donor in a cohort sampled during active COVID-19. This chain links TRBV5-1 with TRBJ2-3; D is unclear. What was sequenced was peripheral blood. The CDR3 DNA follows: TGCGCCAGCAGCTTGGCCCCCGGGACAGATACGCAGTATTTT. This encodes CASSLAPGTDTQYF.